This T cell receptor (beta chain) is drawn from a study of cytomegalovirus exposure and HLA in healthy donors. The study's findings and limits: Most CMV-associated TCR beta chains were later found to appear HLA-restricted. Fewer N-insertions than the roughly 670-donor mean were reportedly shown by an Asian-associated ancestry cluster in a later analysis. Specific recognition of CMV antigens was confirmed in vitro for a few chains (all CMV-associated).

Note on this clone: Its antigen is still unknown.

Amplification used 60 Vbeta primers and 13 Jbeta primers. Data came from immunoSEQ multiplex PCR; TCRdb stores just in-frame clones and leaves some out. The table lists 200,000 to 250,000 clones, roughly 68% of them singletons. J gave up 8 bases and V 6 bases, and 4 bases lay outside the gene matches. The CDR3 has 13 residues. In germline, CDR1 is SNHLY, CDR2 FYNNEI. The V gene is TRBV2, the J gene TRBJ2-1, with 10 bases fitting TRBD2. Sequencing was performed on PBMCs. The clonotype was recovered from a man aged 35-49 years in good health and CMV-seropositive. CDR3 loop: CASRGGLAHEQFF. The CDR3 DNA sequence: TGTGCCAGCAGGGGGGGACTAGCGCATGAGCAGTTCTTC.